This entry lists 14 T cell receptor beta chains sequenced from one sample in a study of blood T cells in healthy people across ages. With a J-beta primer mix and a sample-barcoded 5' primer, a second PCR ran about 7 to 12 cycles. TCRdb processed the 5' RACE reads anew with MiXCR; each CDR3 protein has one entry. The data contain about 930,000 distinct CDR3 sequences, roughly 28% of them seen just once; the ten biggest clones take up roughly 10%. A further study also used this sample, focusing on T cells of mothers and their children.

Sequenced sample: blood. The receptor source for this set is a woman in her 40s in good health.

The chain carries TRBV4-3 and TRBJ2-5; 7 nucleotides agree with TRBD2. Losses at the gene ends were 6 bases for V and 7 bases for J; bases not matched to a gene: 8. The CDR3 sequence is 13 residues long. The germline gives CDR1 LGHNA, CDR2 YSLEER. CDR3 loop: CASSAGVWGTQYF. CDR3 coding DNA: TGCGCCAGCAGTGCGGGAGTCTGGGGGACCCAGTACTTC.

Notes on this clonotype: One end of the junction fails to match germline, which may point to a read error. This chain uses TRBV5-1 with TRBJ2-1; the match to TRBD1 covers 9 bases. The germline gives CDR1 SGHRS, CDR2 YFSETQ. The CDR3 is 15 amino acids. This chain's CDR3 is CASSYYRGPYSEQFF. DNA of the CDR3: TGCGCCAGCAGCTACTACAGGGGGCCTTACAGTGAGCAGTTCTTC.

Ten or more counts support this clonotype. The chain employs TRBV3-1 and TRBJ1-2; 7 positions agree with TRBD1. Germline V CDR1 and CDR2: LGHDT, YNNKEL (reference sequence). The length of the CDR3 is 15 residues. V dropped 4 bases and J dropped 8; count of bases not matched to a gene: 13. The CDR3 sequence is CASSLPGGGQEGYTF. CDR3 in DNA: TGTGCCAGCAGCCTCCCAGGGGGGGGTCAAGAAGGCTACACCTTC.

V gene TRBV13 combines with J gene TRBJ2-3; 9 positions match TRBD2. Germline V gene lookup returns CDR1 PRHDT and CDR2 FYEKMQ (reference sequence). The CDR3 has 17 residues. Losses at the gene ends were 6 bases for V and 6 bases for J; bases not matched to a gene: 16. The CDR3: CASSLHLQAGGRDTQYF. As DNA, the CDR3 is TGTGCCAGCAGTCTACATCTCCAAGCGGGGGGTCGTGATACGCAGTATTTT.

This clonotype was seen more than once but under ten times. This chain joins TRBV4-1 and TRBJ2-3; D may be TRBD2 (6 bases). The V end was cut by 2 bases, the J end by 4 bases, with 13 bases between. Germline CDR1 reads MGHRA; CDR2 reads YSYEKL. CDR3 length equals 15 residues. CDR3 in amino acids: CASSQLGPGADTQYF. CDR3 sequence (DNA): TGCGCCAGCAGCCAATTGGGCCCGGGGGCAGATACGCAGTATTTT.

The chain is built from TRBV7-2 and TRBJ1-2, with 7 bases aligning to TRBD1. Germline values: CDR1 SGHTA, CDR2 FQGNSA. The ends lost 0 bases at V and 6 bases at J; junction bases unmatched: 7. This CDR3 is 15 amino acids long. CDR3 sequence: CASSLASDRAHGYTF. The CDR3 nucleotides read TGTGCCAGCAGCTTAGCTAGTGACAGGGCGCATGGCTACACCTTC.

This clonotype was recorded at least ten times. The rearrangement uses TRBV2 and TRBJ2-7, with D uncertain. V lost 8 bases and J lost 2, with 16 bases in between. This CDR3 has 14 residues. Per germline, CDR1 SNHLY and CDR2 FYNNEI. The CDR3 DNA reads TGTGCCAGCCGAATGGGTGGGCACGCCTACGAGCAGTACTTC. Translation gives CASRMGGHAYEQYF. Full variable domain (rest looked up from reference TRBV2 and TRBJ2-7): EPEVTQTPSHQVTQMGQEVILRCVPISNHLYFYWYRQILGQKVEFLVSFYNNEISEKSEIFDDQFSVERPDGSNFTLKIRSTKLEDSAMYFCASRMGGHAYEQYFGPGTRLTVT.

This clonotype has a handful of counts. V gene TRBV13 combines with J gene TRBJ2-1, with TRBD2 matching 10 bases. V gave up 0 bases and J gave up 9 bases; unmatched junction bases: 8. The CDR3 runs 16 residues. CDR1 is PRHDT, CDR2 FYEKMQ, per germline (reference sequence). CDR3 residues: CASSLGNLAGEGEQFF. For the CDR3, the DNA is TGTGCCAGCAGCTTAGGTAACCTAGCGGGGGAGGGTGAGCAGTTCTTC.

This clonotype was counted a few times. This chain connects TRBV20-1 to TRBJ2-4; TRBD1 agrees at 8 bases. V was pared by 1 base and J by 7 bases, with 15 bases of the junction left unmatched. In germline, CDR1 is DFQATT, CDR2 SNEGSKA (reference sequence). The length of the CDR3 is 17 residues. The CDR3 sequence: CSARGVQGAGGFNIQYF. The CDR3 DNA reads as TGCAGTGCTAGAGGCGTACAAGGGGCAGGGGGCTTCAACATTCAGTACTTC.

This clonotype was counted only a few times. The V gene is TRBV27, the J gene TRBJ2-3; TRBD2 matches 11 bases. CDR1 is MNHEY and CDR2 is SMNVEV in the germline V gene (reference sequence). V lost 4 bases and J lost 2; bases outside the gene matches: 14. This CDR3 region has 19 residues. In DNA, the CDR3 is TGTGCCAGCAGTTCCTCCCCATCGACTAGCGGGGTTTACACAGATACGCAGTATTTT. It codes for CASSSSPSTSGVYTDTQYF.

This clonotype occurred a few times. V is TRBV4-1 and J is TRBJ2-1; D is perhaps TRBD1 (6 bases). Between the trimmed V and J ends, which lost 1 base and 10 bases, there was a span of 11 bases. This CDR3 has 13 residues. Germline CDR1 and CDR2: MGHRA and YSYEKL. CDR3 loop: CASSQGSGTEQFF. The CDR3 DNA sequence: TGCGCCAGCAGCCAAGGCTCCGGGACAGAGCAGTTCTTC.

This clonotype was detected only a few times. The CDR3 is CASRRTLAGGPDTQYF. The CDR3 nucleotides are TGCGCCAGCAGGCGTACACTAGCGGGGGGGCCTGATACGCAGTATTTT. This chain connects TRBV4-1 to TRBJ2-3; 13 bases agree with TRBD2. CDR3 length: 16 residues. The germline gives CDR1 MGHRA, CDR2 YSYEKL. V lost 6 bases and J lost 6; bases outside the gene matches: 9.

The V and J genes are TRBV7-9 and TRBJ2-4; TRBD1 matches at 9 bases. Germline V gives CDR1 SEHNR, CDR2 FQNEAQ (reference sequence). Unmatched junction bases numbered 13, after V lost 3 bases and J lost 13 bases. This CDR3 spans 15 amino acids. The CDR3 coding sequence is TGTGCCAGCAGCTTGGGGGACAGGGATTTCAATGAGCAGTACTTC. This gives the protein CASSLGDRDFNEQYF.

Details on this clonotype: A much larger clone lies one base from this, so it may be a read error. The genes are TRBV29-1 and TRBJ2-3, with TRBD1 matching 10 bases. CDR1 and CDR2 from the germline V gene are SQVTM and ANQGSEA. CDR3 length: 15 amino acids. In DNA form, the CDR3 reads TGCAGCGCTGAAGGCACGGACAGGGGGGCAGATACGCAGTATTTT. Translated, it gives CSAEGTDRGADTQYF.